This is a list of T cell receptor beta chains from one sample in a study of beta chain features in type 1 diabetes. TCRdb's table, derived via immunoSEQ multiplex PCR, lists solely in-frame clones and lacks some. The profile covers about 250,000 clones, with roughly an eighth appearing a single time and more than 0.02% taken by the ten largest. The sample taken for sequencing was naive CD4+ T cells from blood. These receptors came from a middle-aged woman in good health. The CDR3 runs from the conserved cysteine through the conserved F or W. The D gene is left open where the match is weak. Part of the rows lack a size; the others show once, few, many or a class for expanded clones.

v_call,j_call,d_call,clone_size,cdr3_nt,cdr3_aa
TRBV29-1,TRBJ1-2,TRBD1,NA,TGCAGCGTTGCCCCATTTAGACAGGGGCATCTACCTATTAGCTACACCTTC,CSVAPFRQGHLPISYTF
TRBV9,TRBJ2-1,TRBD2,NA,TGTGCCAGCAGCGTACTCGGACTAGCGGGGCCCAATGAGCAGTTCTTC,CASSVLGLAGPNEQFF
TRBV5-1,TRBJ2-3,NA,NA,TGCGCCAGCAGCTTACTACAAGATACGCAGTATTTT,CASSLLQDTQYF
TRBV19,TRBJ2-3,TRBD2,few,TGTGCCAGCACGCCCCTAGCGGGGGTGGCGGATACGCAGTATTTT,CASTPLAGVADTQYF
TRBV29-1,TRBJ2-7,TRBD1,NA,TGCAGCGTCGACTCGACAGGGTTGGGCTCCTACGAGCAGTACTTC,CSVDSTGLGSYEQYF
TRBV7-6,TRBJ1-5,NA,NA,TGTGCCAGCAGCTTAGGCGATCAGCCCCAGCATTTT,CASSLGDQPQHF
TRBV6-5,TRBJ2-7,NA,NA,TGTGCCAGCAGTTACTCGACAGGTTTAGACTACGAGCAGTACTTC,CASSYSTGLDYEQYF
TRBV6-5,TRBJ1-2,NA,NA,TGTGCCAGCAGTCCGGTACAGGGTTCTTATGGCTACACCTTC,CASSPVQGSYGYTF
TRBV5-1,TRBJ2-2,TRBD2,NA,TGCGCCAGCAGCTTGGGGACTAGAAACACCGGGGAGCTGTTTTTT,CASSLGTRNTGELFF
TRBV18,TRBJ2-3,NA,NA,TGTGCCAGCTCGCCAGGGCTGAGCACAGATACGCAGTATTTT,CASSPGLSTDTQYF
TRBV7-7,TRBJ2-3,NA,few,TGTGCTAGCAGCTTAGGCCATCGCTGCGGATGCACAGATACGCAGTATTTT,CASSLGHRCGCTDTQYF
TRBV5-4,TRBJ2-2,TRBD1,NA,TGTGCCAGCAACGAAGCGACAGGGACGAACACCGGGGAGCTGTTTTTT,CASNEATGTNTGELFF
TRBV7-2,TRBJ1-1,NA,few,TGTGCCAGCAGTCCGCAAGGGGGTAACACTGAAGCTTTCTTT,CASSPQGGNTEAFF
TRBV29-1,TRBJ2-7,NA,few,TGCAGCGTTGAATCCGGGGGAGGAAGGTTCCCCTACGAGCAGTACTTC,CSVESGGGRFPYEQYF
TRBV10-3,TRBJ2-5,NA,many,TGTGCCATCAGTGACAGGGAAGAGACCCAGTACTTC,CAISDREETQYF
TRBV6-5,TRBJ2-2,NA,NA,TGTGCCAGCAGTCGACAGGTGACGAACACCGGGGAGCTGTTTTTT,CASSRQVTNTGELFF
TRBV29-1,TRBJ1-5,TRBD1,few,TGCAGCGTTGAAAGGACAGGGGGTTCGAATAGCAATCAGCCCCAGCATTTT,CSVERTGGSNSNQPQHF
TRBV5-4,TRBJ2-5,TRBD2,few,TGTGCCAGCAGCCCCGGACTAGCGGGGGAGACCCAGTACTTC,CASSPGLAGETQYF
TRBV18,TRBJ2-3,TRBD2,few,TGTGCCAGCTCACCAGTGCGGGGGAGCACAGATACGCAGTATTTT,CASSPVRGSTDTQYF
TRBV7-8,TRBJ1-2,TRBD1,NA,TGTGCCAGCAGCACAGTCCGGGACAGCCTAGCTAACTATGGCTACACCTTC,CASSTVRDSLANYGYTF
TRBV12-5,TRBJ2-3,TRBD2,few,TGTGCTAGTGCCCCTCGACTAGCGGGGTCAGATACGCAGTATTTT,CASAPRLAGSDTQYF
TRBV5-1,TRBJ2-7,TRBD1,few,TGCGCCAGCAGCTTGGAAGGGACAGGACTTACCTACGAGCAGTACTTC,CASSLEGTGLTYEQYF
TRBV19,TRBJ2-2,NA,NA,TGTGCCAGTAGTACCTACACCGGGGAGCTGTTTTTT,CASSTYTGELFF
TRBV4-3,TRBJ2-1,TRBD2,NA,TGCGCCAGCAGCCAAGATCTTTTGGGACTAGCGGGGTACAATGAGCAGTTCTTC,CASSQDLLGLAGYNEQFF
TRBV7-2,TRBJ1-2,TRBD1,few,TGTGCCAGCAGCGCGACAGGGGGCTGGGGCTATGGCTACACCTTC,CASSATGGWGYGYTF
TRBV5-4,TRBJ2-5,TRBD1,few,TGTGCCAGCAGTTCGACAGGGGGCGTTCTGGAGACCCAGTACTTC,CASSSTGGVLETQYF
TRBV2,TRBJ2-5,NA,NA,TGTGCCAGCAGCCGAAGGGGCGGGGGCTCCATAAAGACCCAGTACTTC,CASSRRGGGSIKTQYF
TRBV11-2,TRBJ2-1,TRBD2,NA,TGTGCCAGCAGCCCACTTCGCGGGGGAACCTACAATGAGCAGTTCTTC,CASSPLRGGTYNEQFF
TRBV5-6,TRBJ1-1,TRBD1,few,TGTGCCAGCTCAGGGGGACGCACTGAAGCTTTCTTT,CASSGGRTEAFF
TRBV18,TRBJ2-7,NA,few,TGTGCCAGCTCACCACCAGGACAGCCCTACGAGCAGTACTTC,CASSPPGQPYEQYF
TRBV6-5,TRBJ1-1,NA,NA,TGTGCCAGCAGTTACTCGGAGATCCTGAACACTGAAGCTTTCTTT,CASSYSEILNTEAFF
TRBV5-1,TRBJ1-2,NA,few,TGCGCCAGCAAAAAGGGACGGAGGGAGGATGGCTACACCTTC,CASKKGRREDGYTF
TRBV7-6,TRBJ2-7,TRBD2,few,TGTGCCAGCAGCTTGGGGGGACTAGCGGGCCTAAAACACGAGCAGTACTTC,CASSLGGLAGLKHEQYF
TRBV7-6,TRBJ1-3,NA,few,TGTGCCAGCAGCTCCGAGCGTACGCGGACTAACATATATTTT,CASSSERTRTNIYF
TRBV10-3,TRBJ2-7,NA,few,TGTGCCACCTCCCCCACGGCCCTAGTCTACGAGCAGTACTTC,CATSPTALVYEQYF
TRBV29-1,TRBJ2-5,TRBD1,few,TGCAGCGCTCCCAGGGGGCTACAAGAGACCCAGTACTTC,CSAPRGLQETQYF
TRBV10-3,TRBJ2-3,TRBD2,NA,TGTGCCATCAGGCCTAGCGGGGGGGACACAGATACGCAGTATTTT,CAIRPSGGDTDTQYF
TRBV4-1,TRBJ1-2,NA,few,TGCGCCAGCAGCCAAGGCGCATCGGCGGGGGCTCCCTATGGCTACACCTTC,CASSQGASAGAPYGYTF
TRBV11-2,TRBJ2-1,NA,NA,TGTGCCAGCAGCCTTAGGACAGCTTACAATGAGCAGTTCTTC,CASSLRTAYNEQFF
TRBV7-2,TRBJ1-6,TRBD1,few,TGTGCCAGCAGCTCGGACAGGGTTAATTCACCCCTCCACTTT,CASSSDRVNSPLHF
TRBV4-1,TRBJ2-5,TRBD2,few,TGCGCCAGCAGCCAAGATTGGGCTAGCGGACTTCAAGAGACCCAGTACTTC,CASSQDWASGLQETQYF
TRBV7-9,TRBJ2-3,TRBD1,NA,TGTGCCAGCAGCCACGGACAGGAGCTAGATACGCAGTATTTT,CASSHGQELDTQYF
TRBV7-6,TRBJ2-2,NA,few,TGTGCCAGCAGTTCCCGAGGGAACGGGGGATCTGGGGAGCTGTTTTTT,CASSSRGNGGSGELFF
TRBV7-2,TRBJ2-1,TRBD2,NA,TGTGCCAGCAGCTTCGTGCCTAGCGGGGGGGCCGATGAGCAGTTCTTC,CASSFVPSGGADEQFF
TRBV11-2,TRBJ2-7,TRBD1,few,TGTGCCAGCAGCTTAGAGGACAGGAGGGAGCAGTACTTC,CASSLEDRREQYF
TRBV5-4,TRBJ2-6,NA,NA,TGCGCCAGCAGCCAACCAACAGGGAGCTCTGGGGCCAACGTCCTGACTTTC,CASSQPTGSSGANVLTF
TRBV7-2,TRBJ1-2,TRBD1,few,TGTGCCAGCAGCTTACACAGGGGGCAGAATGGCTACACCTTC,CASSLHRGQNGYTF
TRBV5-1,TRBJ1-2,NA,few,TGCGCCAGCAGCTTGGTGGCAGGGCGCGGCTACACCTTC,CASSLVAGRGYTF
TRBV4-3,TRBJ2-7,TRBD1,NA,TGCGCCAGCAGCCAAGGCTCCGGGACAGGGGTCTATCCGCAGTACTTC,CASSQGSGTGVYPQYF